The text below deals with one TCR beta chain. Its antigen is not identified. Under the ViraFEST assay, PBMC were stimulated with viral peptide pools so that antigen-specific CD4+ T cells expanded. Sequencing was performed afterwards. Having been cultured for 10 days, the cells underwent CD4+ T cell isolation. The person acquired a PCR-confirmed SARS-CoV-2 infection between March and December 2020. In the cultures, half the medium was exchanged for IL-2 medium on days 3 and 7. The record originates from a study of vaccination effects on CD4 cells after COVID-19. As for the study in general: Vaccination followed sampling of two convalescent patients by 16 days and one week respectively. Study-wide findings and caveats: Infection- and vaccine-induced clones contracted markedly late after vaccination.

There are 12 residues in the CDR3. Using immunoSEQ multiplex PCR, the repertoire was profiled, and TCRdb retains in-frame clones only, with some absent. The sample records roughly 25,000 clones, about four fifths being singletons. This TCR was recovered from a human donor who had a prior SARS-CoV-2 infection. This chain connects TRBV21-1 to TRBJ2-7. TRBV21-1 is assigned pseudogene status. Sequenced here: CD4+ T cells from PBMCs cultured with HCoV-NL63 spike peptides, sampled before COVID-19 vaccination. For the CDR3, the DNA is TGTGCCAGCAGCAAATCTTCGGCCGAGCAGTACTTC. Amino acid sequence: CASSKSSAEQYF.